The T cell receptor beta chain under discussion was sequenced for a study of blood T cell repertoires in COVID-19. The wider study: COVID-19 samples from acute and convalescent phases originated in the United States, Italy and Spain. PBMCs, B-cell-depleted T cells, or T cells provided the cDNA or gDNA that made up the material.

The germline V gene encodes CDR1 LNHDA and CDR2 SQIVND (reference sequence). V lost 2 bases to trimming and J lost 5 bases, with 15 bases between them. The CDR3 totals 15 residues. As originally analysed: Reference gene primer amplification gave nucleated cell count estimates. Sequencing used immunoSEQ multiplex PCR; TCRdb keeps in-frame clones, though not all of them. That table furnishes V, J and clone size, whereas the DNA furnished D and trimming. The sample shows about 130,000 clones, about nine tenths of them seen only once. This chain uses TRBV19 with TRBJ2-5, with D hard to call. This TCR derives from a man aged 50 or older with acute or convalescent COVID-19. Input material: peripheral blood. CDR3 protein: CASSIQHYQSETQYF. The CDR3 bases are TGTGCCAGTAGTATACAACACTATCAATCGGAGACCCAGTACTTC.